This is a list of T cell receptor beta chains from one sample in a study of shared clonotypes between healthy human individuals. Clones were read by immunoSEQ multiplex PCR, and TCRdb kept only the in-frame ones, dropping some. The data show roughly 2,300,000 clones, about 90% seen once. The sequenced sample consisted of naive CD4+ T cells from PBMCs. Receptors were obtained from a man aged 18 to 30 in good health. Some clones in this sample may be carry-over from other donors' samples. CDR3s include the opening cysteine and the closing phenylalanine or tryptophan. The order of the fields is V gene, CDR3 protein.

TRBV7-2 CASSFNGAGVGNTIYF
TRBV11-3 CASSAYGRVEQYF
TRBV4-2 CASSQVGLAGGVGTGELFF
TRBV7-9 CASSPIPGTQYEQYF
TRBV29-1 CSVPRTSGSSDNEQFF
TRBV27 CASSPRLGTSGSRSYNEQFF
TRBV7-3 CASSLLGNGYEQYF
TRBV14 CASSILPGGLTDTQYF
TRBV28 CASRHYRTSGSITDTQYF
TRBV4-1 CASSQADGGRQETQYF